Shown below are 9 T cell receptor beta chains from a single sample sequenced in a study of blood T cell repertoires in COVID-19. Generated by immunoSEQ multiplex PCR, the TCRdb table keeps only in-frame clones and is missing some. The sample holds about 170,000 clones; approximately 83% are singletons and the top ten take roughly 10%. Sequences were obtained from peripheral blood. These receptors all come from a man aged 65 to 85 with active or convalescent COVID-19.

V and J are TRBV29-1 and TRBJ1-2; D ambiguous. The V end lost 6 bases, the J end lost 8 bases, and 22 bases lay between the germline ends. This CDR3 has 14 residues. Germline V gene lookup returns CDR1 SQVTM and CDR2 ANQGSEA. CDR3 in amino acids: CSVRENDGWRGYTF. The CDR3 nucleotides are TGCAGCGTCCGAGAAAATGACGGATGGCGGGGCTACACCTTC.

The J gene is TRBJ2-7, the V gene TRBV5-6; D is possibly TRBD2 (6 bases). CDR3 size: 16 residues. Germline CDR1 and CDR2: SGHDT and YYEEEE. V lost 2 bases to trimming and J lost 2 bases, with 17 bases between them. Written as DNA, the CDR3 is TGTGCCAGCAGCTTCCTTCGGGCGGGACTGACCTACGAGCAGTACTTC. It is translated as CASSFLRAGLTYEQYF.

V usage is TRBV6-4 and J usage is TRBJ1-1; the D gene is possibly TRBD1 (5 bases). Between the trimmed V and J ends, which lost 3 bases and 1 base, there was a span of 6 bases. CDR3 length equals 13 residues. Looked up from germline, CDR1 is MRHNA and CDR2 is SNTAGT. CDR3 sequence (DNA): TGTGCCAGCAGTGAGCAGGGGAACACTGAAGCTTTCTTT. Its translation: CASSEQGNTEAFF.

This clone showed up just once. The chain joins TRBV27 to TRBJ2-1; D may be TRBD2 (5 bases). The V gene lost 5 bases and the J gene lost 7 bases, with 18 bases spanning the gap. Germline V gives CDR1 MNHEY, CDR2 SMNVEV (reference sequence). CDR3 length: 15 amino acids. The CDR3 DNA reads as TGTGCCAGCAGTCCACCCATTGGGAGAGGGAATGAGCAGTTCTTC. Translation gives CASSPPIGRGNEQFF.

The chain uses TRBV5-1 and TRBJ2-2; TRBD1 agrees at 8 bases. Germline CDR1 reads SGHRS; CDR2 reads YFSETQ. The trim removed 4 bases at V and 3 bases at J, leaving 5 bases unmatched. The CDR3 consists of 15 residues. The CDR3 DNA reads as TGCGCCAGCAGCCCCACGACAGGGGACACCGGGGAGCTGTTTTTT. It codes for CASSPTTGDTGELFF.

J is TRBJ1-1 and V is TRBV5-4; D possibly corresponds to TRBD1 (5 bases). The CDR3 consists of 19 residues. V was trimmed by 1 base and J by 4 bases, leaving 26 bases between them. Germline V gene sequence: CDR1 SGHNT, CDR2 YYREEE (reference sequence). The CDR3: CASSLIFRRSGPSATEAFF. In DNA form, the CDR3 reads TGTGCCAGCAGCTTGATATTCCGACGATCAGGGCCATCGGCCACTGAAGCTTTCTTT. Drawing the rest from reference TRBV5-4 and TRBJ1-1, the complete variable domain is ETGVTQSPTHLIKTRGQQVTLRCSSQSGHNTVSWYQQALGQGPQFIFQYYREEENGRGNFPPRFSGLQFPNYSSELNVNALELDDSALYLCASSLIFRRSGPSATEAFFGQGTRLTVV.

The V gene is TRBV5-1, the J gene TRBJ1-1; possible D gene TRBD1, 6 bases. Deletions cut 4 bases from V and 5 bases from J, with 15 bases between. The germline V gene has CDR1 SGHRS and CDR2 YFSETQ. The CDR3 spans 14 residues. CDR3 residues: CASSPTGGPTEAFF. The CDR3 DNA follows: TGCGCCAGCAGCCCCACCGGGGGGCCAACTGAAGCTTTCTTT.

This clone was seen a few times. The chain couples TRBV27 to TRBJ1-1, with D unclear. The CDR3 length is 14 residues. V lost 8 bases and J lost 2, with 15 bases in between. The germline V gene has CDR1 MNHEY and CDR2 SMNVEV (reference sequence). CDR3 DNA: TGTGCCAGCCACTCTCTGGAGGGCAACACTGAAGCTTTCTTT. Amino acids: CASHSLEGNTEAFF.

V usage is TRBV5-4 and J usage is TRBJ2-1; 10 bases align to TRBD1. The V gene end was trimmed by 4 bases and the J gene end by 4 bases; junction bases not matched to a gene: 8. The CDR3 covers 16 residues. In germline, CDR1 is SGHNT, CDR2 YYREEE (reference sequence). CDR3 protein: CASSQDRGIQYNEQFF. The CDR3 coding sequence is TGTGCCAGCAGCCAGGACAGGGGGATACAGTACAATGAGCAGTTCTTC.